One and the same sample provided the 17 T cell receptor beta chains below, sequenced in a study of blood T cell repertoires in COVID-19. TCRdb keeps only in-frame clones here, not all; method: immunoSEQ multiplex PCR. The sample yields 200,000 to 250,000 clones, 82% seen once. The specimen was PBMCs or T cells enriched from blood (not recorded which). All receptors derive from a woman in her fifties or sixties who had recovered from COVID-19.

This chain connects TRBV4-3 to TRBJ1-3; 8 bases align to TRBD1. The germline CDR1 and CDR2 sequences are LGHNA and YSLEER. V shed 0 bases, J shed 5 bases, and the junction held 3 bases outside the gene matches. The CDR3 has 15 residues. In DNA form, the CDR3 reads TGCGCCAGCAGCCAAGATTCCAGGGGGCGAAACACCATATATTTT. Its translation is CASSQDSRGRNTIYF.

In its sample, this clone was seen a few times. The chain combines TRBV27 with TRBJ1-2, with 7 nucleotides matching TRBD1. The V gene end was trimmed by 4 bases and the J gene end by 4 bases; junction bases not matched to a gene: 9. From germline, CDR1 is MNHEY and CDR2 SMNVEV (reference sequence). This CDR3 contains 15 residues. The CDR3 spells CASSSGQSGSYGYTF. The CDR3 region has the DNA TGTGCCAGCAGTTCGGGACAGTCTGGGAGCTATGGCTACACCTTC.

This clone was seen just once. The rearrangement joins TRBV5-5 to TRBJ2-7, with TRBD1 matching over 8 bases. V lost 4 bases to trimming and J lost 2 bases; unmatched junction nucleotides: 11. This CDR3 is built from 16 residues. The germline gives CDR1 SGHKS, CDR2 YYEKEE (reference sequence). This CDR3 is CASSHPPGGLAYEQYF. In DNA, the CDR3 is TGTGCCAGCAGCCACCCTCCAGGGGGCTTGGCCTACGAGCAGTACTTC.

The rearrangement links TRBV6-5 to TRBJ1-2; D call uncertain. The CDR3 contains 12 residues. Trimming pared 6 bases from V and 5 bases from J, leaving 10 bases between. Germline assignment: CDR1 MNHEY and CDR2 SVGAGI. The chain's CDR3 is CASSPRGYGYTF. CDR3 DNA sequence: TGTGCCAGCAGCCCCCGGGGTTATGGCTACACCTTC.

The J gene is TRBJ1-2, the V gene TRBV2; no firm D call. The germline CDR1 and CDR2 sequences are SNHLY and FYNNEI. Trimming stripped 8 bases from V and 0 bases from J, with 22 bases between. This CDR3 region has 17 residues. In DNA form, the CDR3 reads TGTGCCAGCGGGCTGGGAGGCATAGCCGGAACTAACTATGGCTACACCTTC. Protein: CASGLGGIAGTNYGYTF. The whole variable domain, remainder taken from reference TRBV2 and TRBJ1-2, is EPEVTQTPSHQVTQMGQEVILRCVPISNHLYFYWYRQILGQKVEFLVSFYNNEISEKSEIFDDQFSVERPDGSNFTLKIRSTKLEDSAMYFCASGLGGIAGTNYGYTFGSGTRLTVV.

The rearrangement joins TRBV7-6 to TRBJ2-1, with D tentatively TRBD2 (5 bases). The germline V gene has CDR1 SGHVS and CDR2 FNYEAQ. This CDR3 is 13 amino acids long. Trimming shortened V by 5 bases and J by 9 bases, and 14 bases separated the two germline ends. CDR3 coding DNA: TGTGCCAGCAGCGTCAGCCTCGCGGGTGAGCAGTTCTTC. Its protein product is CASSVSLAGEQFF.

The chain recombines TRBV19 with TRBJ1-2, with a tentative D call TRBD1 (6 bases). Trimming removed 5 bases from V and 4 bases from J, with 17 bases in between. The CDR3 loop spans 15 amino acids. Germline V lookup: CDR1 LNHDA, CDR2 SQIVND (reference sequence). The CDR3 is CASSLGGQGVYGYTF. CDR3 nucleotides: TGTGCCAGTAGTCTCGGGGGGCAAGGAGTCTATGGCTACACCTTC. Supplemented by reference TRBV19 and TRBJ1-2, the full variable domain reads DGGITQSPKYLFRKEGQNVTLSCEQNLNHDAMYWYRQDPGQGLRLIYYSQIVNDFQKGDIAEGYSVSREKKESFPLTVTSAQKNPTAFYLCASSLGGQGVYGYTFGSGTRLTVV.

V usage is TRBV7-9 and J usage is TRBJ1-6; D unresolved. The CDR3 spans 15 residues. CDR1 and CDR2 (germline): SEHNR, FQNEAQ (reference sequence). The V and J ends lost 5 bases and 5 bases respectively, with 13 bases between them. The CDR3 DNA sequence: TGTGCCAGCAGCCCGAGTAGGCAGGATAATTCACCCCTCCACTTT. Amino acid sequence: CASSPSRQDNSPLHF.

The rearrangement joins TRBV2 to TRBJ1-4; D remains unclear. Germline V CDR1 and CDR2: SNHLY, FYNNEI. The V gene lost 4 bases and the J gene lost 8 bases, with 20 bases spanning the gap. This CDR3 spans 16 amino acids. CDR3 sequence reads: CASSGEIGRQAEKLFF. The CDR3 bases are TGTGCCAGCAGTGGCGAAATCGGGAGGCAGGCAGAAAAACTGTTTTTT.

Details on this clone: Different DNA sequences within this sample yield the same CDR3. The chain has TRBV6-5 and TRBJ1-6; no clear D gene. This CDR3 spans 14 amino acids. The V gene's germline CDR1 is MNHEY and CDR2 SVGAGI. V was cut by 6 bases and J by 0 bases, with 6 bases left in between. The CDR3 spells CASRRSSYNSPLHF. CDR3 bases: TGTGCCAGCAGACGTAGCTCCTATAATTCACCCCTCCACTTT.

This chain connects TRBV7-2 to TRBJ1-1; 7 bases map to TRBD1. The V segment lost 4 bases and the J segment 11 bases; nucleotides outside the gene matches: 16. The CDR3 is made up of 15 amino acids. The V gene's germline CDR1 is SGHTA and CDR2 FQGNSA. CDR3 bases: TGTGCCAGCAGCTCCCTAGCAGGGAGTCAGGGGGTCGCTTTCTTT. It yields the protein CASSSLAGSQGVAFF.

This clone was seen once. Distinct nucleotide sequences in the sample also encode this CDR3. The V and J genes are TRBV7-3 and TRBJ1-2; 7 positions agree with TRBD1. This CDR3 comprises 13 residues. The germline V gene encodes CDR1 SGHTA and CDR2 FQGTGA. J was trimmed by 8 bases and V by 5 bases; bases with no gene match: 8. The CDR3 DNA is TGTGCCAGCAGCAGTAGGACAGGAGAAGGCTACACCTTC. Residues: CASSSRTGEGYTF.

V and J are TRBV7-9 and TRBJ1-2, with D possibly being TRBD1 (5 bases). CDR1 SEHNR and CDR2 FQNEAQ come from the germline V gene (reference sequence). V was clipped by 5 bases and J by 8 bases, with 21 bases between them. The CDR3 is 15 amino acids. In DNA form, the CDR3 reads TGTGCCAGCAGCATGGACGTTTCAGGGTCTCACGGCTACACCTTC. Its protein is CASSMDVSGSHGYTF.

This clone was seen ten or more times. CDR3 nucleotides: TGTGCCAGCAGCCCCAACGCGGGAGTGACAGATACGCAGTATTTT. It is translated as CASSPNAGVTDTQYF. V and J are TRBV7-9 and TRBJ2-3, with TRBD2 matching over 7 bases. Germline V lookup: CDR1 SEHNR, CDR2 FQNEAQ (reference sequence). V shed 5 bases and J 3 bases; nucleotides not matched to a gene: 8. This CDR3 comprises 15 residues.

The CDR3 loop is CASSENTVNSPLHF. The DNA for the CDR3 is TGTGCCAGCAGTGAAAATACAGTCAATTCACCCCTCCACTTT. V is TRBV6-4 and J is TRBJ1-6; no clear D. The ends were cut back, 3 bases at V and 7 bases at J, with 10 bases in the middle. Germline V lookup: CDR1 MRHNA, CDR2 SNTAGT. This CDR3 spans 14 amino acids.

The chain joins TRBV7-3 to TRBJ2-7; D might be TRBD1 (6 bases). CDR1 and CDR2 from the germline V gene are SGHTA and FQGTGA. Trimming stripped 5 bases from V and 1 base from J, with 12 bases between. The CDR3 totals 14 residues. CDR3 sequence (DNA): TGTGCCAGCAGCCCCCAGGGGAATTCCTACGAGCAGTACTTC. Translation gives CASSPQGNSYEQYF.

J is TRBJ2-3 and V is TRBV13, with TRBD2 matching 10 bases. CDR3 length: 17 amino acids. The V segment lost 2 bases and the J segment 3 bases; nucleotides outside the gene matches: 8. The germline V gene encodes CDR1 PRHDT and CDR2 FYEKMQ (reference sequence). The CDR3 region has the DNA TGTGCCAGCAGCTTACAGGCTAGCGGGAGTTCGACAGATACGCAGTATTTT. This translates into CASSLQASGSSTDTQYF.